The sequence of this T cell receptor beta chain was determined in a study of vaccination and CD4 T cells after COVID-19. Overall study: Convalescent study patients returned SARS-CoV-2 positive nasal swab PCR results, with nine mild cases and one severe. Cellular stimulation was performed using overlapping spike peptides derived from SARS-CoV-2, HCoV-NL63, HCoV-OC43 and HCoV-229E.

V shed 6 bases, J shed 7 bases, and the junction held 15 bases outside the gene matches. Per the germline V gene, CDR1 is DFQATT and CDR2 is SNEGSKA (reference sequence). This CDR3 has 16 amino acids. Time point in this sample: late sampling 161 to 241 days after vaccination in three convalescent patients. Treatment specified: roughly 10-day PBMC culture with coronavirus spike peptide pools or control peptides (ViraFEST assay). A remark on this clonotype: Its specificity is not known.

The Oncomine TCR Beta short-read assay sequenced DNA from cultured CD4+ T cells. TCRdb re-analysed the PCR reads in MiXCR, keeping a single row per CDR3 protein. The table lists tens of thousands of distinct CDR3 sequences, 46% of them singletons. The sample was CD4+ T cells from blood, cultured in vitro, taken about 7 months after SARS-CoV-2 vaccination. This clonotype was sampled from a human donor who had recovered from COVID-19. The chain carries TRBV20-1 and TRBJ2-2; 9 bases match TRBD1. Written as DNA, the CDR3 is TGCAGTGCCCACACGCCGACAGGGGGTAGCGTCGGGGAGCTGTTTTTT. Its translation is CSAHTPTGGSVGELFF.